The 30 T cell receptor beta chains presented below share a single source sample, sequenced in a study of tumor-infiltrating lymphocytes in localized non-small cell lung cancer. The repertoire was sequenced with immunoSEQ multiplex PCR; TCRdb's copy has only in-frame clones and lacks some. Of roughly 12,000 clones listed, about 86% are singletons. The sample consisted of uninvolved lung tissue not adjacent to the tumor. The receptors shown here come from a human donor with non-small cell lung cancer.

The V and J genes are TRBV5-6 and TRBJ2-2; D gene unclear. Trimming removed 2 bases from V and 0 bases from J, with 8 bases in between. Germline CDR1 is SGHDT and CDR2 is YYEEEE. The CDR3 is 15 amino acids. The CDR3 DNA reads as TGTGCCAGCAGCTTCGGGTTCGCGAACACCGGGGAGCTGTTTTTT. The encoded protein is CASSFGFANTGELFF. The variable domain in full, completed from reference TRBV5-6 and TRBJ2-2, reads DAGVTQSPTHLIKTRGQQVTLRCSPKSGHDTVSWYQQALGQGPQFIFQYYEEEERQRGNFPDRFSGHQFPNYSSELNVNALLLGDSALYLCASSFGFANTGELFFGEGSRLTVL.

V and J are TRBV7-9 and TRBJ2-5, with D perhaps being TRBD1 or TRBD2 (6 bases each). The germline V gene encodes CDR1 SEHNR and CDR2 FQNEAQ (reference sequence). This CDR3 is 14 amino acids long. V lost 2 bases and J 5 bases, leaving 12 bases between the germline ends. CDR3 region: CASSLKGGSETQYF. The CDR3 DNA reads TGTGCCAGCAGCTTAAAGGGGGGATCGGAGACCCAGTACTTC.

The chain joins TRBV29-1 to TRBJ2-5; TRBD2 agrees at 8 bases. Germline V CDR1 and CDR2: SQVTM, ANQGSEA. Trimming at V came to 7 bases and at J to 5 bases, leaving 9 bases not matched to a gene. CDR3 size: 13 residues. CDR3 DNA: TGCAGCGGAAAGGCGGGCGGGGGGGAGACCCAGTACTTC. Its translation: CSGKAGGGETQYF.

This clone was observed a single time. The genes are TRBV6-1 and TRBJ1-2; possibly TRBD1 for D (6 bases). With 6 bases removed from V and 2 bases from J, the gap between germline ends came to 10 bases. The CDR3 is 13 residues long. Germline CDR1 reads MNHNS; CDR2 reads SASEGT. CDR3 loop: CASRVQGNYGYTF. For the CDR3, the DNA is TGTGCCAGCAGAGTACAGGGAAACTATGGCTACACCTTC.

The V gene is TRBV11-2, the J gene TRBJ1-1, with no clear D. Germline V gene sequence: CDR1 SGHAT, CDR2 FQNNGV. This CDR3 has 13 residues. With 0 bases removed from V and 4 bases from J, the gap between germline ends came to 6 bases. The CDR3 bases are TGTGCCAGCAGCTTAGAATGGAGCACTGAAGCTTTCTTT. Protein product: CASSLEWSTEAFF.

The chain joins TRBV6-1 to TRBJ1-2, with TRBD1 as a possible D gene (5 bases). The CDR3 spans 17 residues. V was cut by 2 bases and J by 1 base, with 17 bases left in between. Germline CDR1 reads MNHNS; CDR2 reads SASEGT. CDR3 in DNA: TGTGCCAGCAGTGAAAAAGGGTATCCGGGGCTTAACTATGGCTACACCTTC. This gives the protein CASSEKGYPGLNYGYTF.

The chain joins TRBV7-3 to TRBJ1-6; no firm D call. The CDR3 is made up of 13 amino acids. Between the trimmed V and J ends, which lost 3 bases and 4 bases, there was a span of 4 bases. Germline CDR1 and CDR2: SGHTA and FQGTGA. The CDR3 reads CASSLEYNSPLHF. DNA of the CDR3: TGTGCCAGCAGCTTGGAGTATAATTCACCCCTCCACTTT. Based on the CDR3 plus reference TRBV7-3 and TRBJ1-6, the full variable domain is GAGVSQTPSNKVTEKGKYVELRCDPISGHTALYWYRQSLGQGPEFLIYFQGTGAADDSGLPNDRFFAVRPEGSVSTLKIQRTERGDSAVYLCASSLEYNSPLHFGNGTRLTVT.

The chain is built from TRBV15 and TRBJ2-5; 10 bases agree with TRBD2. Looked up from germline, CDR1 is LNHNV and CDR2 is YYDKDF (reference sequence). The trim removed 1 base at V and 5 bases at J, leaving 7 bases unmatched. CDR3 length equals 16 residues. The chain's CDR3 is CATSRGGLAGAETQYF. CDR3 bases: TGTGCCACCAGCAGAGGAGGGCTAGCGGGGGCTGAGACCCAGTACTTC.

In DNA, the CDR3 is TGTGCCAGCAACAGGGATCTCGGAAACACCATATATTTT. Translated: CASNRDLGNTIYF. The chain recombines TRBV2 with TRBJ1-3; D may be TRBD1 (6 bases). Trimming shortened V by 7 bases and J by 4 bases, and 11 bases separated the two germline ends. The CDR3 is made up of 13 amino acids. Germline assignment: CDR1 SNHLY and CDR2 FYNNEI.

This chain links TRBV14 with TRBJ1-2, with 9 bases matching TRBD1. The CDR3 runs to 14 residues. Germline V gene lookup returns CDR1 SGHDN and CDR2 FVKESK. V was pared by 3 bases and J by 6 bases, with 5 bases of the junction left unmatched. CDR3 residues: CASSQFGQGNGYTF. Written as DNA, the CDR3 is TGTGCCAGCAGCCAGTTCGGACAGGGGAATGGCTACACCTTC.

The chain joins TRBV5-1 to TRBJ2-7; the D call may be TRBD1 or TRBD2 (7 bases each). V dropped 4 bases and J dropped 7 bases, with 24 bases sitting between them. Looked up from germline, CDR1 is SGHRS and CDR2 is YFSETQ. This CDR3 is 16 amino acids long. The CDR3 region is CASSRVSEGAGGEQYF. The CDR3 DNA follows: TGCGCCAGCAGCCGTGTAAGCGAGGGGGCCGGGGGGGAGCAGTACTTC.

The gene calls are TRBV4-1 and TRBJ2-3; D call uncertain. The CDR3 runs to 15 residues. Trimming left V 2 bases short and J 1 base short, with 10 bases between. The germline CDR1 and CDR2 sequences are MGHRA and YSYEKL. The CDR3 spells CASSQSEARTDTQYF. The CDR3 nucleotides are TGCGCCAGCAGCCAATCAGAAGCTCGCACAGATACGCAGTATTTT.

The J gene is TRBJ2-7, the V gene TRBV19; the match to TRBD1 covers 8 bases. The CDR3 runs 16 residues. Germline trimming cut 5 bases from V and 0 bases from J; bases unmatched to any gene: 9. Germline CDR1 reads LNHDA; CDR2 reads SQIVND (reference sequence). CDR3 DNA: TGTGCCAGTAGTCCGCCACGGGACAGGAACTCCTACGAGCAGTACTTC. It encodes CASSPPRDRNSYEQYF.

V and J are TRBV27 and TRBJ1-5; no definite D call. From germline, CDR1 is MNHEY and CDR2 SMNVEV (reference sequence). The CDR3 is made up of 14 amino acids. The V end was cut by 3 bases, the J end by 3 bases, with 9 bases between. This CDR3 is CASSFKQVNQPQHF. In nucleotides, the CDR3 is TGTGCCAGCAGTTTTAAGCAGGTCAATCAGCCCCAGCATTTT.

This clone was found once. V usage is TRBV4-1 and J usage is TRBJ1-1; TRBD1 matches 8 bases. Germline values: CDR1 MGHRA, CDR2 YSYEKL. J lost 3 bases, V lost 6 bases, and 6 bases had no gene match. The CDR3 covers 14 residues. The CDR3 region has the DNA TGCGCCAGCAGAGCACAGGACAGGGACACTGAAGCTTTCTTT. Its translation: CASRAQDRDTEAFF.

The rearrangement links TRBV5-4 to TRBJ2-4; possible D gene TRBD1, 6 bases. The CDR3 extends over 13 amino acids. Germline assignment: CDR1 SGHNT and CDR2 YYREEE (reference sequence). V lost 5 bases, J lost 3 bases, and 9 bases lay in between. The CDR3 nucleotides are TGTGCCAGCAGGGACAGCCTCAAAAACATTCAGTACTTC. Translating gives CASRDSLKNIQYF.

This clone was counted a single time. This chain joins TRBV4-3 and TRBJ2-1, with a possible D match to TRBD2 (5 bases). Germline CDR1 is LGHNA and CDR2 is YSLEER. CDR3 length equals 15 residues. The V end was cut by 0 bases, the J end by 0 bases, with 6 bases between. As DNA, the CDR3 is TGCGCCAGCAGCCAAGAAGGGAGCTCCTACAATGAGCAGTTCTTC. This sequence encodes CASSQEGSSYNEQFF.

The chain employs TRBV4-1 and TRBJ2-5; 7 nucleotides match TRBD1. V trimming: 0 bases; J trimming: 2 bases; junction bases outside the gene matches: 15. The CDR3 is made up of 19 amino acids. The V gene's germline CDR1 is MGHRA and CDR2 YSYEKL. The CDR3 DNA reads TGCGCCAGCAGCCAAGACGTCTTTTTGGGGACAGAATTACAAGAGACCCAGTACTTC. It specifies CASSQDVFLGTELQETQYF.

The chain uses TRBV6-5 and TRBJ1-3; no clear D. The ends were cut back, 2 bases at V and 2 bases at J, with 10 bases in the middle. Per the germline V gene, CDR1 is MNHEY and CDR2 is SVGAGI. The CDR3 covers 15 residues. Here the CDR3 reads CASSYGRRPGNTIYF. DNA of the CDR3: TGTGCCAGCAGTTACGGACGACGTCCTGGAAACACCATATATTTT.

The rearrangement uses TRBV27 and TRBJ2-7; D may be TRBD1 (6 bases). Trimming pared 4 bases from V and 4 bases from J, leaving 14 bases between. The CDR3 spans 14 residues. Germline CDR1 MNHEY, CDR2 SMNVEV (reference sequence). DNA for the CDR3: TGTGCCAGCAGTTCTGGGACACCGCCTTACGAGCAGTACTTC. Translating gives CASSSGTPPYEQYF.

The V and J genes are TRBV5-6 and TRBJ2-7, with TRBD1 as a possible D gene (5 bases). Germline-derived CDR1 and CDR2 are SGHDT and YYEEEE. V was shortened by 2 bases and J by 4 bases, with 10 bases between the two germline ends. CDR3 length equals 13 residues. This CDR3 is CASSFQGVYEQYF. The CDR3 region has the DNA TGTGCCAGCAGCTTTCAAGGGGTATACGAGCAGTACTTC.

In this sample, this clone turned up once. The chain recombines TRBV7-9 with TRBJ2-3, with 8 positions matching TRBD2. J was trimmed by 6 bases and V by 5 bases; bases with no gene match: 7. The CDR3 sequence is 14 residues long. Germline-derived CDR1 and CDR2 are SEHNR and FQNEAQ (reference sequence). DNA for the CDR3: TGTGCCAGCAGCCTCAGCGGGGGAATGGATACGCAGTATTTT. It specifies CASSLSGGMDTQYF. The full variable domain, with the rest looked up from reference TRBV7-9 and TRBJ2-3, is DTGVSQNPRHKITKRGQNVTFRCDPISEHNRLYWYRQTLGQGPEFLTYFQNEAQLEKSRLLSDRFSAERPKGSFSTLEIQRTEQGDSAMYLCASSLSGGMDTQYFGPGTRLTVL.

The chain carries TRBV2 and TRBJ1-1; 7 bases line up with TRBD1. The V segment lost 5 bases and the J segment 4 bases; nucleotides outside the gene matches: 4. The CDR3 is made up of 13 amino acids. Germline CDR1 is SNHLY and CDR2 is FYNNEI. The chain's CDR3 is CASSFYRGTEAFF. In DNA form, the CDR3 reads TGTGCCAGCAGTTTTTACAGGGGCACTGAAGCTTTCTTT.

The chain carries TRBV4-3 and TRBJ1-2; no reliable D call. Germline CDR1 and CDR2: LGHNA and YSLEER. Trimming left V 4 bases short and J 4 bases short, with 19 bases between. CDR3 length: 16 residues. Here the CDR3 reads CASSRDHLEGGYGYTF. As DNA, the CDR3 is TGCGCCAGCAGCCGAGACCACCTGGAGGGCGGCTATGGCTACACCTTC.

V and J are TRBV11-2 and TRBJ2-3; D ambiguous. CDR1 and CDR2 (germline): SGHAT, FQNNGV. CDR3 length equals 12 residues. V gave up 0 bases and J gave up 5 bases, with 3 bases separating them. This CDR3 is CASSLDGDTQYF. CDR3 sequence (DNA): TGTGCCAGCAGCTTAGACGGAGATACGCAGTATTTT.

J is TRBJ2-1 and V is TRBV10-2; D perhaps matches TRBD2 (5 bases). Trimming pared 6 bases from V and 4 bases from J, leaving 10 bases between. This CDR3 has 13 amino acids. CDR1 and CDR2 (germline): WSHSY, SAAADI. The DNA of the CDR3 is TGCGCCAGCAGGTCGGGGAATTACAATGAGCAGTTCTTC. This sequence encodes CASRSGNYNEQFF.

The V call is TRBV7-9, the J call TRBJ1-1, with no clear D. The CDR3 is 13 residues long. V was clipped by 5 bases and J by 8 bases, with 15 bases between them. The germline V gene encodes CDR1 SEHNR and CDR2 FQNEAQ (reference sequence). Here the CDR3 reads CASSTGLAREAFF. In DNA, the CDR3 is TGTGCCAGCAGCACCGGCCTGGCGCGAGAAGCTTTCTTT. The full variable domain, with the rest looked up from reference TRBV7-9 and TRBJ1-1, is DTGVSQNPRHKITKRGQNVTFRCDPISEHNRLYWYRQTLGQGPEFLTYFQNEAQLEKSRLLSDRFSAERPKGSFSTLEIQRTEQGDSAMYLCASSTGLAREAFFGQGTRLTVV.

The chain has TRBV4-1 and TRBJ1-6; D is undetermined. Germline CDR1 reads MGHRA; CDR2 reads YSYEKL. V lost 0 bases to trimming and J lost 3 bases, with 9 bases between them. This CDR3 spans 16 amino acids. In nucleotides, the CDR3 is TGCGCCAGCAGCCAAGATCAAGGGAACTATAATTCACCCCTCCACTTT. Protein: CASSQDQGNYNSPLHF.

This chain uses TRBV18 with TRBJ2-3; D is ambiguous. This CDR3 is built from 14 residues. Germline V gene sequence: CDR1 KGHSH, CDR2 LQKENI. With 3 bases removed from V and 0 bases from J, the gap between germline ends came to 7 bases. This CDR3 reads CASSPAFSTDTQYF. For the CDR3, the DNA is TGTGCCAGCTCACCGGCGTTTAGCACAGATACGCAGTATTTT.

The genes are TRBV15 and TRBJ1-1; D remains ambiguous. The CDR3 is 13 residues long. Germline-derived CDR1 and CDR2 are LNHNV and YYDKDF (reference sequence). V lost 3 bases and J lost 2, with 7 bases in between. This chain's CDR3 is CATSRDPNTEAFF. CDR3 coding DNA: TGTGCCACCAGCAGGGACCCCAACACTGAAGCTTTCTTT.